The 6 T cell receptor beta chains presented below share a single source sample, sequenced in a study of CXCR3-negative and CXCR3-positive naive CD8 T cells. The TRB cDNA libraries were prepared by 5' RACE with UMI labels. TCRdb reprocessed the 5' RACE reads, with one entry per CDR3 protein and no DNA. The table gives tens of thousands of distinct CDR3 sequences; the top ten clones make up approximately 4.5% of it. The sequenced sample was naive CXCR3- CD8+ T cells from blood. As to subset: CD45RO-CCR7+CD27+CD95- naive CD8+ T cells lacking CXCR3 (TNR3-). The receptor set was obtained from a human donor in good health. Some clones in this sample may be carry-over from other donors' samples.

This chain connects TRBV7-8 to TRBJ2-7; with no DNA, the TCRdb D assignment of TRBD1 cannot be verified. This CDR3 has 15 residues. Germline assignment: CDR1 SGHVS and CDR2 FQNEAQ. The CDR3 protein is CASSSYGTGGYEQYF.

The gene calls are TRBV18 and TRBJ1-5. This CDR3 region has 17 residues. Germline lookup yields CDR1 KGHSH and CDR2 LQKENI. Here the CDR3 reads CASSPGRRINSNQPQHF.

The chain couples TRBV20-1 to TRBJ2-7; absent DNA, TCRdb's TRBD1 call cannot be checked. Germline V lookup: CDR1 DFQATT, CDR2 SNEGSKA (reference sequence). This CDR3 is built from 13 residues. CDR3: CSARERGGAEQYF.

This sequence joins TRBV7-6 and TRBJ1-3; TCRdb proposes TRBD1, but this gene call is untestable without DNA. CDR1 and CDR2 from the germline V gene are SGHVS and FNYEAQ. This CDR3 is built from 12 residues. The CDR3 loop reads CACGQGRNTIYF. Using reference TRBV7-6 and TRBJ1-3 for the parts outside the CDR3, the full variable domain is GAGVSQSPRYKVTKRGQDVALRCDPISGHVSLYWYRQALGQGPEFLTYFNYEAQQDKSGLPNDRFSAERPEGSISTLTIQRTEQRDSAMYRCACGQGRNTIYFGEGSWLTVV.

The CDR3 loop reads CSVPGLSWDYNEQFF. The rearrangement joins TRBV29-1 to TRBJ2-1; the TCRdb D gene call, TRBD1, has no DNA to confirm it. There are 15 residues in the CDR3. Germline-derived CDR1 and CDR2 are SQVTM and ANQGSEA.

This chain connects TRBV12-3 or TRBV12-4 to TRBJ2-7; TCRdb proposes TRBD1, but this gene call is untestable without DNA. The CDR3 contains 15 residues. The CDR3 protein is CASSLFGQGWYEQYF.